This is a list of T cell receptor beta chains from one sample in a study of T cell changes during pregnancy in multiple sclerosis. Method: immunoSEQ multiplex PCR; TCRdb's copy keeps in-frame clones and lacks some. The sample consists of about 77,000 clones, around 93% of them appearing once. The sequencing here drew on peripheral blood, taken after pregnancy. The receptors originated from a female donor in good health, enrolled as a control in a pregnancy study. CDR3s include the opening cysteine and the closing phenylalanine or tryptophan. The D gene is left open where the match is weak.

length: 13
V: TRBV7-6
D: TRBD2
CDR3: CASSGLAQETQYF

length: 15
V: TRBV5-4
D: TRBD2
CDR3: CASSLGLADYNEQFF

length: 16
V: TRBV18
D: .
CDR3: CASSPQRGATNEKLFF

length: 13
V: TRBV5-1
D: .
CDR3: CASSLNLEETQYF

length: 14
V: TRBV5-6
D: TRBD2
CDR3: CASSSGLTGGEQFF

length: 16
V: TRBV28
D: TRBD1
CDR3: CASSRHGQGGGQPQHF

length: 14
V: TRBV9
D: .
CDR3: CASSVASQGREQYF

length: 13
V: TRBV2
D: .
CDR3: CASSESAGYGYTF

length: 14
V: TRBV7-2
D: TRBD1
CDR3: CASSPTGGGYEQYF

length: 15
V: TRBV7-6
D: .
CDR3: CASSYLGRYTDTQYF

length: 15
V: TRBV4-3
D: .
CDR3: CASSQSGAGFYEQYF

length: 18
V: TRBV18
D: TRBD1
CDR3: CASSPDRTGGGGANVLTF

length: 14
V: TRBV5-4
D: TRBD1
CDR3: CAISVTGTNTEAFF

length: 13
V: TRBV30
D: .
CDR3: CAWSLQGRGTQYF

length: 16
V: TRBV5-4
D: .
CDR3: CASSSGRRTNLREQYF

length: 17
V: TRBV5-1
D: TRBD2
CDR3: CASSLTSGGSSTDTQYF

length: 12
V: TRBV28
D: TRBD1
CDR3: CASRGQGYGYTF

length: 15
V: TRBV30
D: TRBD1
CDR3: CAWSHTTGAGETQYF

length: 11
V: TRBV30
D: TRBD1
CDR3: CAWTHRDRGDF

length: 15
V: TRBV7-2
D: TRBD1
CDR3: CASSLARTGIHGYTF

length: 15
V: TRBV9
D: TRBD1
CDR3: CASSVGDSSGNTIYF

length: 14
V: TRBV18
D: .
CDR3: CASSPGHGEETQYF

length: 17
V: TRBV2
D: .
CDR3: CASSERVGWDKPYEQYF

length: 15
V: TRBV5-1
D: TRBD1
CDR3: CASSLSGTGGSVQYF

length: 14
V: TRBV10-2
D: .
CDR3: CASSLTSGQETQYF

length: 14
V: TRBV6-1
D: TRBD1
CDR3: CASSKTGGPSPQHF

length: 18
V: TRBV4-1
D: .
CDR3: CASSQDLSQALANYGYTF

length: 13
V: TRBV25-1
D: .
CDR3: CASTLTAGTEAFF

length: 12
V: TRBV30
D: .
CDR3: CAWRGDWGVQYF

length: 14
V: TRBV5-1
D: TRBD1
CDR3: CASSLRTGNTEAFF

length: 15
V: TRBV6-1
D: TRBD2
CDR3: CASSVGTSGYYEQYF

length: 14
V: TRBV6-1
D: TRBD2
CDR3: CASGTSGTQETQYF

length: 13
V: TRBV14
D: .
CDR3: CASSQDLTGELFF

length: 15
V: TRBV28
D: TRBD1
CDR3: CASSQGQLVTGELFF

length: 15
V: TRBV2
D: TRBD2
CDR3: CASFPGLAGGDEQYF

length: 16
V: TRBV6-1
D: .
CDR3: CASSEASRAGNQPQHF

length: 17
V: TRBV5-1
D: TRBD2
CDR3: CASSFAGGPGYTGELFF

length: 17
V: TRBV28
D: .
CDR3: CASSFRPGTGSNQPQHF

length: 15
V: TRBV19
D: TRBD2
CDR3: CASSLMGGYQTEQFF

length: 16
V: TRBV7-8
D: TRBD1
CDR3: CASSSLQGGSKNEQFF

length: 15
V: TRBV29-1
D: .
CDR3: CSVGLRLTSYNEQFF

length: 15
V: TRBV18
D: .
CDR3: CASSPPGGSGQPQHF

length: 15
V: TRBV11-2
D: TRBD2
CDR3: CASSRGGLAAYEQYF

length: 15
V: TRBV27
D: TRBD1
CDR3: CASSSVGTGVSEQYF

length: 14
V: TRBV6-5
D: .
CDR3: CASSLLSFGDTQYF

length: 14
V: TRBV7-3
D: .
CDR3: CASSLGPGANVLTF